This TCR beta chain was found in a study of cytomegalovirus exposure and HLA in healthy donors (dated 2017 in TCRdb). The study in broad terms: An earlier analysis of several hundred of the donors reported 250 to 300 Gb of sequence data and some 100 million unique TCR beta sequences from about 179 million T cells. Approximately 310 gigabases of sequencing data and around 80 million unique TCR sequences made up an early release that covered under 750 HLA-typed donors. Of the approximately 400 genotyped donors, about 80% fell in the genetic ancestry cluster associated with self-reported Caucasian donors. The study aimed to test whether cataloging public T cell receptors could reveal signatures of past pathogen exposure. The study profiled the T cell repertoires of hundreds of subjects by immunosequencing and related them to cytomegalovirus serostatus. A separate validation cohort of roughly 110 different subjects was used in addition to the approximately 700-subject first cohort. High-throughput TCR immunosequencing, statistical association of individual TCRs with disease status, and machine learning were combined to predict cytomegalovirus infection status. A later analysis re-analyzed previously published TCR beta repertoires from 650 to 800 donors and added high-resolution HLA genotyping to study TCR occurrence patterns. Rather than drawing on any new phenotypic data, the later analysis identified candidate immune exposures from TCR beta sequences and the way those sequences occurred across donors. In an earlier analysis of 587 of the donors, high-throughput TCR beta sequencing was used to judge whether each TCR beta V gene segment behaved as functional or pseudogenic. Donor age, sex, ethnicity and CMV serostatus were compiled alongside the repertoire data. Genome-wide SNP genotypes for about 65% of the roughly 670 donors were used in a later genetic analysis, which treated that subset as a discovery cohort. All discovery cohort repertoires had been generated on a single sequencing platform. Both class I and class II loci were covered by HLA typing, at four-digit resolution. The number of donors typed differed by locus, with 629-630 for A, B, C, DRB1 and DQB1, around 520 for DQA1, approximately 570 for DPA1, and some 450 for DPB1. A handful of DR-DQ haplotypes were handled as single units for association and clustering because linkage in the cohort was strong. Across around 400 genotyped donors of the cohort, an average of about 240,000 unique TCR beta nucleotide sequences per donor were sequenced, and around 19% of those sequences were non-productive. Findings and caveats that apply to the study as a whole: The study listed 164 TCR beta chains as associated with cytomegalovirus. About 17 rarely observed V segments, including chromosome 9 orphons, were excluded from the earlier analysis of about 500 of the donors because counts were too low. Some IMGT-functional V segments, including TRBV6-2 and TRBV6-3, could not be told apart with the 87-base-pair reads, so those segments were excluded. The classifier was reported to diagnose cytomegalovirus status with high specificity and sensitivity in both the original and validation cohorts. In this cohort, only TCR beta chains were sequenced, and detectable features were limited by the absence of alpha or paired-chain data. Roughly uniform sequencing depth across donors was assumed in presence/absence analyses, although this assumption may not hold. Assigning TCR associations to individual alleles was difficult when HLA alleles, especially DR and DQ, strongly co-occurred. HLA typing was unavailable for some donors at each locus, so association tests used only the typed subset. It was suggested by the authors that the approach could potentially be generalized to other disease states and immunological phenotypes. The only immune exposure information available for the cohort was CMV serostatus. In an earlier analysis of about 540 of the donors, most TCR beta V segments were observed in productive rearrangements about 90% or about 30% of the time, broadly matching IMGT annotations. While some public TCRs were present in many individuals, most TCR sequences turned up only very rarely across donors. Correlated functional status among segregating V segments might reflect linkage disequilibrium, but an unknown experimental factor could not be ruled out. In a later analysis, TCR association rates were found to vary across HLA loci, with the most associated TCRs seen for DRB1 alleles and the fewest for HLA-C alleles. Compared with the roughly 700-donor mean, donors in an Asian-associated ancestry cluster had fewer N-insertions in productive TCRs, according to a later genetic analysis. A cluster of highly shared sequence variants was judged likely to represent a technical artifact of the sequencing pipeline. A later analysis found that most CMV-associated TCR beta chains appeared HLA-restricted, with HLA associations seemingly driven largely by CMV exposure. A later analysis found that HLA-associated TCR beta chains were more clonally expanded and had lower generation probabilities than equally common non-associated chains. In vitro tests confirmed that three of the cytomegalovirus-associated TCR beta chains recognize cytomegalovirus antigens. A later analysis reported that several top co-occurrence clusters appeared linked to parvovirus B19, influenza, CMV and Epstein-Barr virus. V-gene and J-gene trimming of TCR beta chains was associated with a missense DCLRE1C variant in a later genetic analysis, and the association was replicated in an independent cohort. A further reported finding was that TCR beta sequences accurately predicted the HLA-A and HLA-B alleles for most subjects in the first cohort. Specific HLA alleles were associated with 15,000 to 20,000 TCR beta sequences at a false discovery rate of 0.05 in a later analysis.

Receptors were amplified or captured by the immunoSEQ multiplex PCR assay. The multiplex PCR relied on a mix of 60 forward primers for TCR Vbeta segments and 13 reverse primers for TCR Jbeta segments. The CDR3 region of rearranged TCR beta genes was amplified from genomic DNA with a multiplex PCR assay. The amplified TCR beta libraries were sequenced on the Illumina HiSeq System as 87-base-pair reads. The paper's processing steps were these. A later analysis counted about 80 million unique TCR beta chains across the 700 or so repertoires, and some 11 million of these chains were shared by at least two donors. To remove PCR and sequencing errors, raw reads were error-corrected and collapsed into unique sequences using a nearest-neighbor algorithm that merged closely related sequences. To assign V, D and J gene segments, CDR3 sequences were aligned to IMGT reference sequences. For a sequence to be retained, a match of at least six nucleotides to both a V gene segment and a J gene segment was required. A rearrangement was called productive if the CDR3 had no stop codons and remained in frame with V and J, and every other rearrangement was called non-productive. CDR3 was defined by IMGT convention, running from the second conserved V-encoded cysteine to the conserved J-encoded phenylalanine. In an earlier analysis of around 540 of the donors, sequences lacking an unambiguous match to a single V gene segment were excluded. An earlier analysis of 587 of the donors classified V segments as functional when productive rearrangements were above 56.7% and as segregating when the standard deviation between donors was above 5%. A statistical classification framework was built to diagnose cytomegalovirus status from the catalog of TCR beta chain sequences. In a later analysis, V and J genes were assigned by comparing TCR nucleotide sequences against IMGT/GENE-DB human TR gene sequences. The TCRdist pipeline was used in a later analysis to assign CDR3 sequences and most-parsimonious VDJ recombination scenarios. In a later analysis, each TCR beta chain was defined by its CDR3 amino acid sequence together with its V-gene family, and reads lacking a unique V-gene family were excluded. As a way to deal with suspected cross-contamination and a sequencing artifact, a later analysis dropped over 550 nucleotide sequences that were highly shared and had low generation probability. For each public chain, a later analysis derived a clonal expansion index from normalized ranks of inferred template counts within each repertoire. Generation probabilities in a later analysis came from a VDJ recombination model fitted to out-of-frame rearrangements, and those results were checked against IGoR. A later analysis scored TCR-TCR, TCR-HLA and TCR-CMV co-occurrence with hypergeometric tests, applying a repertoire-size bias correction to TCR pairs. In a later analysis, false discovery rates were estimated by permuting HLA or CMV assignments 20 times. In a later analysis, co-occurring TCRs were grouped using DBSCAN, with TCRdist sequence similarity added in when clustering inside HLA-allele-positive subsets. Repertoires with fewer than 30,000 or more than 120,000 public chains were left out of co-occurrence clustering, as were five repertoires with anomalous nucleotide sharing. The source is immuneACCESS, and TCRdb retained only in-frame sequences with V and J called. Part of the clones is not carried over; for the studies checked, unresolved V genes explain less than half of this, and the remainder is unexplained. V and J calls and clone size are as listed in that table; D and trimming were resolved from the DNA. Present in this sample are 150,000 to 200,000 clones, around four fifths of which were seen just once. The top ten clonotypes cover more than 1.5% of the sample.

Its CDR3 holds 14 amino acids, cysteine through phenylalanine. Only the CDR3 region is kept as DNA, spanning 42 bases read in frame from base 1. As encoded in the germline V gene (reference sequence), CDR1 is LNHDA while CDR2 is SQIVND. V loses 3 bases of germline sequence and J loses 3 bases, and the interval between the two ends is 12 bases. The cohort was made up of 500 to 800 healthy bone marrow donors. At the time of sampling, all cohort members were nominally healthy, though unrecorded immune exposures were likely present. The donor tested CMV seropositive, placing the donor among the 289 seropositive members of the cohort. Every donor gave a peripheral blood sample, and the peripheral blood mononuclear cells from that sample were used for TCR beta sequencing. Genomic DNA was extracted from the blood cell samples with the Qiagen DNeasy Blood Extraction Kit. Concerning this clone itself: The specificity of this receptor is unknown. One base away there is no much larger clone; base qualities are not given.

The sequence came from a middle-aged man in good health and CMV-seropositive. Sequencing was performed on PBMCs. The chain employs TRBV19 and TRBJ2-7, with TRBD1 as a weak D call on 5 bases. Read as DNA, the sequence is TGTGCCAGTAGTATTAAGGGGTCCCTCTACGAGCAGTACTTC. The resulting protein is CASSIKGSLYEQYF.